Many counts were recorded for the clone carrying this T cell receptor (beta chain). Its target is not known. Trimming cost V 3 bases and J 3 bases; bases outside gene matches: 9. The CDR3 extends over 17 amino acids. Germline CDR1 LGHDT, CDR2 YNNKEL (reference sequence). The data stem from a study of early T cells in non-severe SARS-CoV-2 infection. Study-wide background: Chains were unpaired, as sequencing was done on bulk RNA from unsorted whole blood. Whole-study results and caveats: There was a bias toward anti-spike CD8 responses in VDJdb matching, which missed private and CD4 specificities.

Unique molecular identifiers were attached to individual cDNA molecules. TCRdb redid the calling of the 5' RACE reads with MiXCR, one entry per CDR3 protein. Of around 20,000 distinct CDR3 sequences listed, about 4% were seen once; the top ten hold more than 1.2%. V and J are TRBV3-1 and TRBJ2-1, with 9 positions matching TRBD1. This TCR came from an adult who was a healthcare worker with PCR-confirmed SARS-CoV-2 infection or an uninfected control (not recorded which). The sequenced sample was whole blood. The CDR3 region is CASSHLTGGRGYNEQFF. CDR3 sequence (DNA): TGTGCCAGCAGCCATCTTACAGGGGGCCGGGGCTACAATGAGCAGTTCTTC.